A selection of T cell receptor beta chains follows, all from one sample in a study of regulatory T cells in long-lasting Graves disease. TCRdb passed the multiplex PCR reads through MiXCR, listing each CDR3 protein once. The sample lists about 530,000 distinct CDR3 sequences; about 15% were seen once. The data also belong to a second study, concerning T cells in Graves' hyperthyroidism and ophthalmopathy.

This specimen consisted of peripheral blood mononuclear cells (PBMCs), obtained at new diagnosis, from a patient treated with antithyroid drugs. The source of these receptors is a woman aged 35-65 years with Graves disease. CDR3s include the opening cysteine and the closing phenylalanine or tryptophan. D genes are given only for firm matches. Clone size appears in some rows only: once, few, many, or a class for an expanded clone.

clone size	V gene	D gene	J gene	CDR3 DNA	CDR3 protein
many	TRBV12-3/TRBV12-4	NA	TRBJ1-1	TGTGCCAGCAGTTTTGTTACAGGGTGGAGTACTGAAGCTTTCTTT	CASSFVTGWSTEAFF
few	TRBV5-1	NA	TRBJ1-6	TGCGCCAGCAGCTTGGAAGCGTTTGATAATTCACCCCTCCACTTT	CASSLEAFDNSPLHF
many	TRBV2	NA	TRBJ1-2	TGTGCCAGCAGTGATTATGGGGCTGGCTACACCTTC	CASSDYGAGYTF
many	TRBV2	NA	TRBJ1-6	TGTGTATCTAGTGAATCTTACTATAATTCACCCCTCCACTTT	CVSSESYYNSPLHF
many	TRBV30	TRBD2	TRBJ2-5	TGTGCCTGGAGTGTACTCGTGGGGGGGAGGGAGACCCAGTACTTC	CAWSVLVGGRETQYF
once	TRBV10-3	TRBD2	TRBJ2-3	TGTGCCATCGGACCTAGCGGGGGAACAGATACGCAGTATTTT	CAIGPSGGTDTQYF
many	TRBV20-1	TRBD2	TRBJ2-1	TGCAGTGCCTACCGGACTAGCGGGCATGAGCAGTTCTTC	CSAYRTSGHEQFF
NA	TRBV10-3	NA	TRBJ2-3	TGTGCCATCAGAGGGATCCGAGGGGGGACCTCAGATACGCAGTATTTT	CAIRGIRGGTSDTQYF
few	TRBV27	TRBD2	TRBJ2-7	TGTGCCAGCAGTTTATCGGGACTAGCGGTTCTGTTC	CASSLSGLAVLF
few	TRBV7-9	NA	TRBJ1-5	TGTGCCAGCTCCCTGGGCGGATCCGTGAGCAATCAGCCCCAGCATTTT	CASSLGGSVSNQPQHF
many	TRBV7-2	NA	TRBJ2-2	TGTGCCAGCAGCTACTCCGGGGAGCTGTTTTTT	CASSYSGELFF
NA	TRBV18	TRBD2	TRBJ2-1	TGTGCCAGCTCACCACCGGGACTAGCGGGGGGAAAATACAATGAGCAGTTCTTC	CASSPPGLAGGKYNEQFF
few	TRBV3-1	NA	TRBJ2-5	TGTGCCAGCAGCCAAGATTTGGGGCGGGGAGAGGAGACCCAGTACTTC	CASSQDLGRGEETQYF
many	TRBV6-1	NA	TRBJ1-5	TGTGCCAGCACCTGGAGCAATCAGCCCCAGCATTTT	CASTWSNQPQHF
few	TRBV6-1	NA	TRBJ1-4	TGTGCCAGCGGTGGCTCACCTAATGAAAAACTGTTTTTT	CASGGSPNEKLFF
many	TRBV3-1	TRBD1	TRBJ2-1	TGTGCCAGCAGCCAATTGCCGGGACAGGGGTACAATGAGCAGTTCTTC	CASSQLPGQGYNEQFF
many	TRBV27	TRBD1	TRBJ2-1	TGTGCCAGCAGTTGGTTGCAGGGGGACAATGAGCAGTTCTTC	CASSWLQGDNEQFF
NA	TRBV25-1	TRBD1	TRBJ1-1	TGTGCCAGCAGGCAGACAGGGGAGAACACTGAAGCTTTCTTT	CASRQTGENTEAFF
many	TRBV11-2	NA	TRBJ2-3	TGTGCCAGCGGAAAGGCGCGAGCAGATACGCAGTATTTT	CASGKARADTQYF
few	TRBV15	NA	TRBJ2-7	TGTGCCACCAGCAGAGAGGTCCTTTTCCACGAGCAGTACTTC	CATSREVLFHEQYF
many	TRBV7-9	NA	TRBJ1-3	TGTGCCAGCAGCTTGGCTCAGGGAAACACCATATATTTT	CASSLAQGNTIYF
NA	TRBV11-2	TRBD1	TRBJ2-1	TGTGCCAGCAGCTTAGATCCGGACAGGGGCTCCTACAATGAGCAGTTCTTC	CASSLDPDRGSYNEQFF
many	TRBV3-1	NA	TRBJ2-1	TGTGCCAGCAGCCAACGAGTAGACTACAATGAGCAGTTCTTC	CASSQRVDYNEQFF
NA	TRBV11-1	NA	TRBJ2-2	TGTGCCAGCAGCTTAGAATCGGGTGGAACCGGGGAGCTGTTTTTT	CASSLESGGTGELFF
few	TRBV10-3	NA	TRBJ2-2	TGTGCCTCCCACGGGACTCCGAACACCGGGGAGCTGTTTTTT	CASHGTPNTGELFF
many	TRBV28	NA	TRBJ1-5	TGTGCCAGCAGTTTCTTAGGCGGGAATATCTATAGCAATCAGCCCCAGCATTTT	CASSFLGGNIYSNQPQHF
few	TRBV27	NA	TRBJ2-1	TGTGCCAGCAGTTTACGGGCCGGATGGGAGCAGTTCTTC	CASSLRAGWEQFF
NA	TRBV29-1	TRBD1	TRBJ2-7	TGCAGCGTTGAAGGGGACAGCGACTCCTACGAGCAGTACTTC	CSVEGDSDSYEQYF
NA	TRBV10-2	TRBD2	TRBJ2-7	TGCGCCAGCAGCGAATTTACAGGTGCGGGAGCGTACTTC	CASSEFTGAGAYF
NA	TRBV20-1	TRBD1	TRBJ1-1	TGCAGTGCTTTGACAGGGGAGAACACTGAAGCTTTCTTT	CSALTGENTEAFF
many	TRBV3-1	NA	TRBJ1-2	TGTGCCAGCAGCCAGGCAGTTAACTATGGCTACACCTTC	CASSQAVNYGYTF
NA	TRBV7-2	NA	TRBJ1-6	TGTGCCAGCAGCTTAGAGGCAGGCAATTCACCCCTCCACTTT	CASSLEAGNSPLHF
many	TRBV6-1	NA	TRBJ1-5	TGTGCCTGTAGCACGGGGCTTTATGGCAATCAGCCCCAGCATTTT	CACSTGLYGNQPQHF
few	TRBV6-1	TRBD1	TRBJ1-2	TGTGCCAGCAGTGACGGACAGGGGGCGATTATGATATTGGGTGGCTACACCTTC	CASSDGQGAIMILGGYTF
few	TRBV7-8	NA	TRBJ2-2	TGTGCCAGCAGCGTAAGGAGTGATAACACCGGGGAGCTGTTTTTT	CASSVRSDNTGELFF
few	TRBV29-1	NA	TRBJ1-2	TGCAGCGTTGAAGAGGGAGCGGGAGGCTACACCTTC	CSVEEGAGGYTF
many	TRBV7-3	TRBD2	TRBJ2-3	TGTGCCAGCAGCTTAGCGGGGGGGCGAGATACGCAGTATTTT	CASSLAGGRDTQYF
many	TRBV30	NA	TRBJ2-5	TGTGCCTGGAGTCCCGACCACCTGGAGACCCAGTACTTC	CAWSPDHLETQYF
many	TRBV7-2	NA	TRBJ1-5	TGTGCCAGCAGCTGGGGTAATAGCAATCAGCCCCAGCATTTT	CASSWGNSNQPQHF
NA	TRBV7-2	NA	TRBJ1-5	TGTGCCAGCAGCACCATGGATCAGCCCCAGCATTTT	CASSTMDQPQHF
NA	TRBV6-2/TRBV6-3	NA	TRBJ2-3	TGTGCCAGCAGTGTTGTTACAGGGACGTTAGGAGATACGCAGTATTTT	CASSVVTGTLGDTQYF
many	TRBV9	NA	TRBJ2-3	TGTGCCAGCAGCGGGGCCCCAGCAGATACGCAGTATTTT	CASSGAPADTQYF
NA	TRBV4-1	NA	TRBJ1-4	TGCGCCAGCAGCCAAGTCGGCCCCGCGGAAAAACTGTTTTTT	CASSQVGPAEKLFF
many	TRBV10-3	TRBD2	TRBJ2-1	TGTGCCATCAGTGAGGTAGTAGCGGGGGTGAATGAGCAGTTCTTC	CAISEVVAGVNEQFF
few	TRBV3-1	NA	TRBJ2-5	TGTGCCAGCAGCCACACCCGGCAGCTCCAAGAGACCCAGTACTTC	CASSHTRQLQETQYF
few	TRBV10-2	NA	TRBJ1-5	TGCGCCAGCAGTCTAGGACACGCCGATAGCAATCAGCCCCAGCATTTT	CASSLGHADSNQPQHF
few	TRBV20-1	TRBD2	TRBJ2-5	TGCAGTGCTAGAACTAGCGGGGGGGCCGGAGAGACCCAGTACTTC	CSARTSGGAGETQYF
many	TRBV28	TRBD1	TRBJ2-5	TGTGCCAGCCGACCACAGGGGTCCGAGACCCAGTACTTC	CASRPQGSETQYF
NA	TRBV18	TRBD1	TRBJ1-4	TGTGCCAGCTCACCATTATCCGGGACAGGGTATTTAAAACTGTTTTTT	CASSPLSGTGYLKLFF
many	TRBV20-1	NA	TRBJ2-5	TGCAGTGCTAGAGATTGGCAGGGGTCGCAAGAGACCCAGTACTTC	CSARDWQGSQETQYF
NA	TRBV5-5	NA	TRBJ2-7	TGTGCCAGCAGCTTGAACAGCCCATCCCGGGTGGAGCAGTACTTC	CASSLNSPSRVEQYF
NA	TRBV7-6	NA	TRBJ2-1	TGTGCCAGCAGCGATCCATACAGGGAGAGTCCTTACAATGAGCAGTTCTTC	CASSDPYRESPYNEQFF
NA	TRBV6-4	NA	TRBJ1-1	TGTGCCAGCAGTGACTCTCGTGGGGACACGAACACTGAAGCTTTCTTT	CASSDSRGDTNTEAFF
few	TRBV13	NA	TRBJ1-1	TGTGCCAGCAGCGTTGACAGGCGGAACACTGAAGCTTTCTTT	CASSVDRRNTEAFF